The 21 T cell receptor beta chains in this list originate from one sample, sequenced in a study of human T cells and chemical hapten exposure (dated by TCRdb to the early 2020s). Library generation was performed with RACE. Data came from a NextSeq 500. Clones were called with MiXCR by TCRdb after fastp trimmed the public reads at Q25, and only in-frame beta chains were retained. A single entry per CDR3 protein holds the most common genes and DNA from its merged rows. The sample table records around 92,000 distinct CDR3 sequences; about 10% of these occur just once. About 3% of the sample is taken by the ten largest. This sample's time point label indicates: pre-sensitization, week 0. The sample's treatment or condition label, in plain terms: therapeutic diphenylcyclopropenone sensitization with weekly scalp DPC. Material: whole blood, obtained in connection with sensitization to the hapten diphenylcyclopropenone (DPC). The receptors shown here come from a woman in her sixties with alopecia areata. Some clones in this sample may be carry-over from other donors' samples.

J is TRBJ2-2 and V is TRBV7-9; D unclear. The CDR3 loop spans 12 amino acids. Between the trimmed V and J ends, which lost 3 bases and 6 bases, there was a span of 5 bases. Germline V gene lookup returns CDR1 SEHNR and CDR2 FQNEAQ (reference sequence). In DNA form, the CDR3 reads TGTGCCAGCAGCTTTTTTCCCGGGGAGCTGTTTTTT. Protein product: CASSFFPGELFF.

In its sample, this clonotype was seen a few times. The V and J genes are TRBV28 and TRBJ2-1, with 9 positions matching TRBD1. The junction had 11 bases not matched to a gene; V was cut back by 3 bases and J by 8 bases. This CDR3 has 16 amino acids. CDR1 and CDR2 (germline): MDHEN, SYDVKM. In DNA, the CDR3 is TGTGCCAGCAGTTTGCCGGCACAGGGGGCGGGAGATGAGCAGTTCTTC. It translates to CASSLPAQGAGDEQFF.

This clonotype was picked up a small number of times. The J gene is TRBJ2-3, the V gene TRBV18; no definite D call. The CDR3 has 14 amino acids. Deletions cut 3 bases from V and 3 bases from J, with 10 bases between. Germline loops: CDR1 KGHSH, CDR2 LQKENI. CDR3 amino acids: CASSPPVITDTQYF. The CDR3 region has the DNA TGTGCCAGCTCACCCCCGGTAATAACAGATACGCAGTATTTT.

Ten or more counts support this clonotype. The chain has TRBV7-9 and TRBJ1-2; 10 nucleotides agree with TRBD1. Losses at the gene ends were 4 bases for V and 4 bases for J; bases not matched to a gene: 6. The CDR3 runs 15 residues. Germline values: CDR1 SEHNR, CDR2 FQNEAQ (reference sequence). CDR3 protein: CASSSGDRGVYGYTF. CDR3 nucleotide sequence: TGTGCCAGCAGCTCCGGGGACAGGGGAGTCTATGGCTACACCTTC.

This clonotype appeared many times. The rearrangement joins TRBV7-6 to TRBJ1-1; a possible D gene is TRBD1 (5 bases). The CDR3 is 16 residues long. CDR1 and CDR2 (germline): SGHVS, FNYEAQ. The ends were cut back, 1 base at V and 0 bases at J, with 12 bases in the middle. CDR3 bases: TGTGCCAGCAGCTTAGAAGGACATGGGATGAACACTGAAGCTTTCTTT. Translated, it gives CASSLEGHGMNTEAFF. The full variable domain, its missing parts supplied by reference TRBV7-6 and TRBJ1-1, is GAGVSQSPRYKVTKRGQDVALRCDPISGHVSLYWYRQALGQGPEFLTYFNYEAQQDKSGLPNDRFSAERPEGSISTLTIQRTEQRDSAMYRCASSLEGHGMNTEAFFGQGTRLTVV.

The rearrangement joins TRBV11-2 to TRBJ1-4; D gene ambiguous. This CDR3 has 14 amino acids. Germline CDR1 SGHAT, CDR2 FQNNGV. Trimming stripped 2 bases from V and 0 bases from J, with 4 bases between. CDR3 DNA: TGTGCCAGCAGCTTAAGGGCAACTAATGAAAAACTGTTTTTT. Translating it yields CASSLRATNEKLFF.

This clonotype was detected many times. The J gene is TRBJ2-7, the V gene TRBV11-2; tentatively, D is TRBD2 (5 bases). V lost 1 base and J 2 bases, leaving 18 bases between the germline ends. Germline-derived CDR1 and CDR2 are SGHAT and FQNNGV. This CDR3 contains 17 residues. The CDR3 here is CASSLAPGRRTAYEQYF. CDR3 bases: TGTGCCAGCAGCTTAGCACCCGGCAGGAGGACCGCCTACGAGCAGTACTTC.

The chain employs TRBV12-3 or TRBV12-4 and TRBJ1-1, with 7 positions matching TRBD1. This CDR3 has 12 residues. V lost 6 bases and J lost 5; bases outside the gene matches: 3. CDR3 residues: CASRPGGTEAFF. The CDR3 coding sequence is TGTGCCAGCAGACCAGGGGGGACTGAAGCTTTCTTT.

This clonotype was counted at least ten times. V usage is TRBV12-3 or TRBV12-4 and J usage is TRBJ1-6; the match to TRBD1 covers 7 bases. The CDR3 has 14 residues. Germline trimming cut 6 bases from V and 7 bases from J; bases unmatched to any gene: 6. This chain's CDR3 is CASRPGTVNSPLHF. CDR3 in DNA: TGTGCCAGCAGACCCGGGACAGTCAATTCACCCCTCCACTTT.

This chain uses TRBV10-3 with TRBJ2-5, with TRBD2 as a possible D gene (6 bases). The germline V gene has CDR1 ENHRY and CDR2 SYGVKD. V lost 4 bases, J lost 0 bases, and 12 bases lay in between. The CDR3 has 15 residues. The CDR3 nucleotides are TGTGCCATCAGTGGGGGTCGGGGGTACCAAGAGACCCAGTACTTC. Protein: CAISGGRGYQETQYF.

V gene TRBV20-1 combines with J gene TRBJ1-1, with D possibly being TRBD1 (6 bases). In germline, CDR1 is DFQATT, CDR2 SNEGSKA (reference sequence). Trimming stripped 5 bases from V and 7 bases from J, with 14 bases between. The CDR3 has 12 amino acids. The CDR3 sequence is CSASQGTHEAFF. The CDR3 DNA reads as TGCAGTGCTTCCCAGGGGACCCATGAAGCTTTCTTT.

This clonotype was detected many times. Here the CDR3 DNA reads TGTGCCAGCAGTTTGATAAATACCTACGAGCAGTACTTC. Residues: CASSLINTYEQYF. The V gene is TRBV12-3 or TRBV12-4, the J gene TRBJ2-7; D is undetermined. The V gene lost 3 bases and the J gene lost 2 bases, with 8 bases spanning the gap. The CDR3 contains 13 residues.

This chain links TRBV5-1 with TRBJ1-2, with TRBD1 matching 10 bases. This CDR3 comprises 15 residues. Germline CDR1 and CDR2: SGHRS and YFSETQ. V dropped 6 bases and J dropped 4; count of bases not matched to a gene: 9. In DNA form, the CDR3 reads TGCGCCAGCACCCCCGGGACAGGGGTGATCTATGGCTACACCTTC. Protein sequence: CASTPGTGVIYGYTF.

This clonotype was seen many times. CDR3 sequence reads: CASSFDHTDTQYF. In nucleotides, the CDR3 is TGTGCCAGCAGTTTTGACCACACAGATACGCAGTATTTT. The rearrangement links TRBV12-3 or TRBV12-4 to TRBJ2-3; D not certain. The CDR3 extends over 13 amino acids. V gave up 3 bases and J gave up 2 bases, with 6 bases separating them.

This clonotype was seen many times. The chain employs TRBV11-2 and TRBJ2-5; possible D gene TRBD1, 6 bases. Per the germline V gene, CDR1 is SGHAT and CDR2 is FQNNGV. The CDR3 runs 17 residues. V was trimmed by 2 bases and J by 0 bases, leaving 16 bases between them. CDR3 protein: CASSLQLPQGYQETQYF. In DNA form, the CDR3 reads TGTGCCAGCAGCTTACAATTGCCCCAGGGGTACCAAGAGACCCAGTACTTC.

At least ten counts were recorded for this clonotype. DNA of the CDR3: TGTGCCTGGAAGGCCGGGACAGCCTATAATTCACCCCTCCACTTT. Protein sequence: CAWKAGTAYNSPLHF. The rearrangement joins TRBV30 to TRBJ1-6, with 7 nucleotides matching TRBD1. Per germline, CDR1 GTSNPN and CDR2 SVGIG (reference sequence). The length of the CDR3 is 15 residues. The ends lost 4 bases at V and 2 bases at J; junction bases unmatched: 5.

This clonotype was counted at least ten times. One end of the junction is discordant with germline, which a read error may explain. The chain links TRBV7-7 to TRBJ2-5; D may be TRBD1 (6 bases). Germline CDR1 SSHAT, CDR2 FNYEAQ (reference sequence). The CDR3 has 14 residues. CDR3 DNA sequence: TGTGCTAGCAGCCCGGGGACATGGGGAGAGACCCAGTACTTC. Translating gives CASSPGTWGETQYF.

This clonotype was picked up many times. V is TRBV7-2 and J is TRBJ2-3; the D is unclear. V was clipped by 1 base and J by 5 bases, with 13 bases between them. Looked up from germline, CDR1 is SGHTA and CDR2 is FQGNSA. The CDR3 is 15 amino acids. CDR3: CASSLGGRSVDTQYF. DNA of the CDR3: TGTGCCAGCAGCTTAGGAGGTCGGTCGGTAGATACGCAGTATTTT. The entire variable domain, with the rest obtained from reference TRBV7-2 and TRBJ2-3, is as follows: GAGVSQSPSNKVTEKGKDVELRCDPISGHTALYWYRQSLGQGLEFLIYFQGNSAPDKSGLPSDRFSAERTGGSVSTLTIQRTQQEDSAVYLCASSLGGRSVDTQYFGPGTRLTVL.

This clonotype was seen repeatedly, ten times or more. This chain connects TRBV7-6 to TRBJ1-6; D unclear. Trimming removed 5 bases at V and 5 bases at J, with 10 bases between. The length of the CDR3 is 14 residues. CDR1 is SGHVS, CDR2 FNYEAQ, per germline. CDR3 residues: CASSRGLNNSPLHF. As DNA, the CDR3 is TGTGCCAGCAGCCGTGGCCTAAATAATTCACCCCTCCACTTT.

DNA of the CDR3: TGCAGTGCTATAACCCCCCAGGGTCGAACTGAAGCTTTCTTT. Protein: CSAITPQGRTEAFF. The V call is TRBV20-1, the J call TRBJ1-1; D may be TRBD1 (5 bases). The CDR3 length is 14 residues. From germline, CDR1 is DFQATT and CDR2 SNEGSKA (reference sequence). V was clipped by 4 bases and J by 5 bases, with 17 bases between them.

This clonotype was picked up a small number of times. The chain joins TRBV27 to TRBJ1-5; D is unresolved. CDR1 and CDR2 (germline): MNHEY, SMNVEV (reference sequence). CDR3 size: 14 residues. Trimming removed 6 bases at V and 0 bases at J, with 9 bases between. CDR3 DNA sequence: TGTGCCAGCAGCTTAGGCCATAGCAATCAGCCCCAGCATTTT. Protein: CASSLGHSNQPQHF.